The 30 T cell receptor beta chains below come from one sample, sequenced in a study of cytomegalovirus exposure and HLA in healthy donors. Here immunoSEQ multiplex PCR was the method, and the copy in TCRdb shows in-frame clones only, minus some. The sample lists 150,000 to 250,000 clones; around 83% were seen once. The material sequenced was PBMCs. All receptors derive from a woman in her twenties or thirties in good health and CMV-seropositive.

The CDR3 DNA is TGTGCCAGCAGCTTAGGATACAGGGGGAATAGCAATCAGCCCCAGCATTTT. This gives the protein CASSLGYRGNSNQPQHF. The V call is TRBV7-8, the J call TRBJ1-5, with 8 positions matching TRBD1. The germline gives CDR1 SGHVS, CDR2 FQNEAQ. This CDR3 is built from 17 residues. J lost 0 bases, V lost 1 base, and 5 bases had no gene match.

The chain couples TRBV7-8 to TRBJ1-5, with a weak D call TRBD1 (6 bases). This CDR3 has 18 residues. V lost 1 base and J 7 bases, leaving 23 bases between the germline ends. Germline CDR1 SGHVS, CDR2 FQNEAQ. CDR3 in DNA: TGTGCCAGCAGCTTAGACAGGGCCGGCAATAATATCGGACAGCCCCAGCATTTT. It translates to CASSLDRAGNNIGQPQHF.

This chain links TRBV5-6 with TRBJ1-5; 7 bases align to TRBD1. The CDR3 consists of 15 residues. V was clipped by 1 base and J by 0 bases; unmatched bases: 1. CDR1 is SGHDT and CDR2 is YYEEEE in the germline V gene. The DNA of the CDR3 is TGTGCCAGCAGCTTGAGGGACAGTAGCAATCAGCCCCAGCATTTT. Translating gives CASSLRDSSNQPQHF.

This chain connects TRBV6-5 to TRBJ2-7; TRBD1 might be the D (5 bases). The CDR3 extends over 15 amino acids. Germline CDR1 and CDR2: MNHEY and SVGAGI. The ends were cut back, 6 bases at V and 0 bases at J, with 15 bases in the middle. The CDR3 reads CASRVDRPSSYEQYF. CDR3 nucleotide sequence: TGTGCCAGCAGGGTCGACAGACCTAGCTCCTACGAGCAGTACTTC.

V is TRBV10-3 and J is TRBJ2-1; 10 nucleotides match TRBD2. Germline CDR1 ENHRY, CDR2 SYGVKD. This CDR3 comprises 18 residues. J was trimmed by 1 base and V by 4 bases; bases with no gene match: 10. As DNA, the CDR3 is TGTGCCATCAGTGCTGGACTAGCGGCCACCAAGTCCTACAATGAGCAGTTCTTC. It specifies CAISAGLAATKSYNEQFF.

This chain links TRBV30 with TRBJ2-7; 9 positions agree with TRBD2. J gave up 0 bases and V 1 base, and 4 bases lay outside the gene matches. CDR3 size: 15 residues. The germline V gene has CDR1 GTSNPN and CDR2 SVGIG (reference sequence). In nucleotides, the CDR3 is TGTGCCTGGAGTGCGGAACTAGCGGGCTCCTACGAGCAGTACTTC. As protein: CAWSAELAGSYEQYF.

V gene TRBV6-5 combines with J gene TRBJ1-3; D is unresolved. The CDR3 is 13 amino acids. Germline V gene lookup returns CDR1 MNHEY and CDR2 SVGAGI. V was shortened by 0 bases and J by 4 bases, with 4 bases between the two germline ends. The CDR3 bases are TGTGCCAGCAGTTACTCGGAGGGAAACACCATATATTTT. Its protein product is CASSYSEGNTIYF.

This clone was detected a few times. The V and J genes are TRBV19 and TRBJ1-5, with TRBD1 identical over 7 bases. Germline V gene data show CDR1 as LNHDA and CDR2 as SQIVND (reference sequence). The CDR3 is 15 amino acids. Trimming at V came to 5 bases and at J to 0 bases, leaving 4 bases not matched to a gene. The CDR3: CASSWGQRSNQPQHF. In DNA form, the CDR3 reads TGTGCCAGTAGTTGGGGACAGCGTAGCAATCAGCCCCAGCATTTT. Combining the CDR3 with reference TRBV19 and TRBJ1-5 gives the whole variable domain DGGITQSPKYLFRKEGQNVTLSCEQNLNHDAMYWYRQDPGQGLRLIYYSQIVNDFQKGDIAEGYSVSREKKESFPLTVTSAQKNPTAFYLCASSWGQRSNQPQHFGDGTRLSIL.

The V and J genes are TRBV7-9 and TRBJ2-1, with no clear D. V was cut by 5 bases and J by 5 bases, with 10 bases left in between. The germline gives CDR1 SEHNR, CDR2 FQNEAQ (reference sequence). The CDR3 is made up of 13 amino acids. Written as DNA, the CDR3 is TGTGCCAGCAGCAAACTCCTAAACAATGAGCAGTTCTTC. Translated: CASSKLLNNEQFF.

The chain joins TRBV28 to TRBJ1-1, with D tentatively TRBD1 (5 bases). The CDR3 consists of 12 residues. Trimming stripped 6 bases from V and 4 bases from J, with 9 bases between. Germline loops: CDR1 MDHEN, CDR2 SYDVKM. In nucleotides, the CDR3 is TGTGCCAGCAGACTCACAGGCACTGAAGCTTTCTTT. This translates into CASRLTGTEAFF.

This chain uses TRBV9 with TRBJ2-1; 9 bases are shared with TRBD2. Germline trimming cut 2 bases from V and 1 base from J; bases unmatched to any gene: 4. Germline-derived CDR1 and CDR2 are SGDLS and YYNGEE. The CDR3 runs to 16 residues. The DNA of the CDR3 is TGTGCCAGCAGCGTTTTAGCGGGAGTTTCCTACAATGAGCAGTTCTTC. The encoded protein is CASSVLAGVSYNEQFF.

The chain carries TRBV4-1 and TRBJ1-4, with 9 bases identical to TRBD1. After removal of 0 bases from V and 7 bases from J, the junction contained 3 bases not matched to a gene. The CDR3 consists of 15 residues. CDR1 and CDR2 (germline): MGHRA, YSYEKL. CDR3 sequence: CASSQEGTGSEKLFF. CDR3 bases: TGCGCCAGCAGCCAAGAAGGGACAGGGTCTGAAAAACTGTTTTTT.

The rearrangement links TRBV2 to TRBJ2-5, with TRBD1 as a possible D gene (5 bases). Germline CDR1 reads SNHLY; CDR2 reads FYNNEI. The V and J ends lost 6 bases and 5 bases respectively, with 25 bases between them. This CDR3 has 17 residues. As DNA, the CDR3 is TGTGCCAGCAGCCGTCTCCCAGGGCTAGAGGCGTTGGAGACCCAGTACTTC. Translated: CASSRLPGLEALETQYF.

The chain uses TRBV7-9 and TRBJ2-2; tentatively, D is TRBD1 (6 bases). Germline V lookup: CDR1 SEHNR, CDR2 FQNEAQ (reference sequence). Trimming pared 5 bases from V and 6 bases from J, leaving 10 bases between. CDR3 length equals 13 residues. The CDR3 here is CASSVRGAGELFF. The CDR3 nucleotides read TGTGCCAGCAGCGTCAGGGGCGCCGGGGAGCTGTTTTTT.

The chain couples TRBV11-1 to TRBJ2-1; 10 nucleotides match TRBD1. CDR3 size: 14 residues. Germline V CDR1 and CDR2: SGHAT, FQDESV (reference sequence). Germline trimming cut 5 bases from V and 5 bases from J; bases unmatched to any gene: 3. The DNA of the CDR3 is TGTGCCAGCAGCGAGGACAGGGGGGACAATGAGCAGTTCTTC. Amino acids: CASSEDRGDNEQFF.

This chain links TRBV7-3 with TRBJ1-1, with 9 positions matching TRBD1. The CDR3 runs to 13 residues. With V trimmed by 6 bases and J by 7 bases, 6 bases remained unmatched. In germline, CDR1 is SGHTA, CDR2 FQGTGA. CDR3 coding DNA: TGTGCCAGCAGTCTACAGGGGGCTGGTGAAGCTTTCTTT. It specifies CASSLQGAGEAFF. Using reference TRBV7-3 and TRBJ1-1 for the parts outside the CDR3, the full variable domain is GAGVSQTPSNKVTEKGKYVELRCDPISGHTALYWYRQSLGQGPEFLIYFQGTGAADDSGLPNDRFFAVRPEGSVSTLKIQRTERGDSAVYLCASSLQGAGEAFFGQGTRLTVV.

The V call is TRBV11-2, the J call TRBJ2-2, with D unresolved. The CDR3 length is 13 residues. The V gene's germline CDR1 is SGHAT and CDR2 FQNNGV. V lost 4 bases, J lost 1 base, and 4 bases lay in between. The CDR3 region has the DNA TGTGCCAGCAGCTATCAGAACACCGGGGAGCTGTTTTTT. Protein product: CASSYQNTGELFF.

The V gene is TRBV7-9, the J gene TRBJ2-7, with 7 bases lining up with TRBD1. V dropped 5 bases and J dropped 6; count of bases not matched to a gene: 25. This CDR3 has 19 amino acids. The V gene's germline CDR1 is SEHNR and CDR2 FQNEAQ (reference sequence). CDR3 residues: CASSRSPTSPDRHAPEQYF. The CDR3 DNA is TGTGCCAGCAGCCGAAGTCCGACCTCCCCGGACAGGCACGCTCCCGAGCAGTACTTC.

The V and J genes are TRBV5-1 and TRBJ1-1; D possibly corresponds to TRBD1 (6 bases). This CDR3 region has 13 residues. The germline V gene encodes CDR1 SGHRS and CDR2 YFSETQ. V shed 1 base and J shed 5 bases, with 9 bases lying between them. The CDR3 reads CASSLMGATEAFF. The CDR3 DNA follows: TGCGCCAGCAGCTTGATGGGGGCGACTGAAGCTTTCTTT.

The chain carries TRBV25-1 and TRBJ2-7; TRBD1 agrees at 7 bases. The germline CDR1 and CDR2 sequences are MGHDK and SYGVNS. The ends lost 4 bases at V and 7 bases at J; junction bases unmatched: 1. CDR3 length: 11 amino acids. As DNA, the CDR3 is TGTGCCAGCAGTGTGGACAGGGAGCAGTACTTC. This gives the protein CASSVDREQYF.

This sequence joins TRBV7-9 and TRBJ2-5; 8 bases fit TRBD1. CDR1 and CDR2 (germline): SEHNR, FQNEAQ (reference sequence). The CDR3 consists of 14 residues. The junction had 7 bases not matched to a gene; V was cut back by 5 bases and J by 5 bases. The chain's CDR3 is CASSRGDRHETQYF. The CDR3 DNA reads as TGTGCCAGCAGCCGCGGGGACAGGCACGAGACCCAGTACTTC.

The V and J genes are TRBV28 and TRBJ2-6, with D perhaps matching TRBD1 (6 bases). The CDR3 sequence is 15 residues long. Trimming stripped 4 bases from V and 2 bases from J, with 9 bases between. CDR1 is MDHEN and CDR2 is SYDVKM in the germline V gene. As DNA, the CDR3 is TGTGCCAGCAGTTCCACAGGGACTGGGGCCAACGTCCTGACTTTC. Its protein is CASSSTGTGANVLTF. Looking up the rest from reference TRBV28 and TRBJ2-6 gives the full variable domain: DVKVTQSSRYLVKRTGEKVFLECVQDMDHENMFWYRQDPGLGLRLIYFSYDVKMKEKGDIPEGYSVSREKKERFSLILESASTNQTSMYLCASSSTGTGANVLTFGAGSRLTVL.

A few counts support this clone. J is TRBJ1-1 and V is TRBV29-1; D call uncertain. This CDR3 is 12 amino acids long. V gave up 7 bases and J gave up 4 bases, with 13 bases separating them. Germline CDR1 is SQVTM and CDR2 is ANQGSEA. The CDR3 DNA is TGCAGCGCTGGGGAGGAAGGCACTGAAGCTTTCTTT. It translates to CSAGEEGTEAFF.

V and J are TRBV28 and TRBJ1-2, with no clear D. The CDR3 covers 16 residues. Germline CDR1 MDHEN, CDR2 SYDVKM. Trimming shortened V by 3 bases and J by 5 bases, and 19 bases separated the two germline ends. The CDR3 sequence: CASSFSPLPPGYGYTF. DNA for the CDR3: TGTGCCAGCAGTTTTTCCCCCCTACCCCCGGGTTATGGCTACACCTTC.

The chain is built from TRBV15 and TRBJ2-7, with 9 positions matching TRBD1. This CDR3 is built from 15 residues. Germline loops: CDR1 LNHNV, CDR2 YYDKDF (reference sequence). With 5 bases clipped from V and 5 bases from J, the junction kept 10 bases outside the gene matches. The CDR3 reads CATSSPQGAWNEQYF. The CDR3 DNA sequence: TGTGCCACCAGCTCCCCACAGGGGGCGTGGAACGAGCAGTACTTC.

This CDR3 reads CASSRGTALYENTIYF. CDR3 nucleotide sequence: TGCGCCAGCAGCCGAGGGACTGCCCTCTATGAAAACACCATATATTTT. The chain has TRBV5-1 and TRBJ1-3; D perhaps matches TRBD1 (5 bases). CDR3 size: 16 residues. V shed 4 bases and J shed 6 bases, with 20 bases lying between them. The germline gives CDR1 SGHRS, CDR2 YFSETQ.

J is TRBJ2-1 and V is TRBV5-6, with TRBD2 matching over 8 bases. Trimming removed 2 bases from V and 0 bases from J; junction bases left unmatched: 13. Germline V gene sequence: CDR1 SGHDT, CDR2 YYEEEE. The CDR3 runs 19 residues. CDR3 DNA sequence: TGTGCCAGCAGCTTCTTCGGCCTAGCGGGTTACCTCTCCTACAATGAGCAGTTCTTC. Protein: CASSFFGLAGYLSYNEQFF.

The rearrangement links TRBV11-3 to TRBJ2-7; 9 bases match TRBD1. CDR1 and CDR2 (germline): SGHNT, YENEEA. The V and J ends lost 3 bases and 12 bases, in that order; junction bases with no gene match: 6. The CDR3 sequence is 12 residues long. The CDR3 sequence is CASSFGQGRRYF. CDR3 coding DNA: TGTGCCAGCAGCTTTGGACAGGGGCGAAGGTACTTC.

The genes are TRBV5-1 and TRBJ2-2, with TRBD1 identical over 7 bases. The CDR3 has 15 amino acids. Trimming removed 3 bases from V and 9 bases from J; junction bases left unmatched: 11. Germline assignment: CDR1 SGHRS and CDR2 YFSETQ. This chain's CDR3 is CASSSLSGTAWELFF. As DNA, the CDR3 is TGCGCCAGCAGCTCCCTTTCAGGGACAGCTTGGGAGCTGTTTTTT. Full variable domain (outside the CDR3, taken from reference TRBV5-1 and TRBJ2-2): KAGVTQTPRYLIKTRGQQVTLSCSPISGHRSVSWYQQTPGQGLQFLFEYFSETQRNKGNFPGRFSGRQFSNSRSEMNVSTLELGDSALYLCASSSLSGTAWELFFGEGSRLTVL.

The chain has TRBV19 and TRBJ2-3; maybe TRBD1 (6 bases). The CDR3 spans 15 residues. The germline V gene has CDR1 LNHDA and CDR2 SQIVND (reference sequence). V was trimmed by 3 bases and J by 2 bases, leaving 12 bases between them. The CDR3 protein is CASSMKGVPTDTQYF. In nucleotides, the CDR3 is TGTGCCAGTAGTATGAAGGGGGTCCCCACAGATACGCAGTATTTT.